This record concerns one TCR beta chain sequence. Its antigen is as yet unknown. The record originates from a study of cytomegalovirus exposure and HLA in healthy donors. Study-level background: As released early, the data held some 80 million unique TCRs from HLA-typed donors. General observations from the study: The authors judged a highly shared variant cluster likely a sequencing artifact. Prior analysis indicated that the majority of TCR beta V segments exhibited productivity approximately 87% or approximately 30% of the time.

Primers included in the PCR were 60 Vbeta and 13 Jbeta primers. Data came from immunoSEQ multiplex PCR; TCRdb stores just in-frame clones and leaves some out. This sample has 140,000 to 150,000 clones, with roughly 80% found just once. The CDR3 runs 11 residues. CDR1 is MNHNS, CDR2 SASEGT, per germline. With V trimmed by 8 bases and J by 3 bases, 1 base remained unmatched. V and J are TRBV6-1 and TRBJ2-7, with 7 bases identical to TRBD1. The sequencing input was PBMCs. The receptor was isolated from a woman aged 40 to 55 in good health and CMV-seropositive. In nucleotides, the CDR3 is TGTGCCAGCCCAGGGGGCTACGAGCAGTACTTC. This translates into CASPGGYEQYF.